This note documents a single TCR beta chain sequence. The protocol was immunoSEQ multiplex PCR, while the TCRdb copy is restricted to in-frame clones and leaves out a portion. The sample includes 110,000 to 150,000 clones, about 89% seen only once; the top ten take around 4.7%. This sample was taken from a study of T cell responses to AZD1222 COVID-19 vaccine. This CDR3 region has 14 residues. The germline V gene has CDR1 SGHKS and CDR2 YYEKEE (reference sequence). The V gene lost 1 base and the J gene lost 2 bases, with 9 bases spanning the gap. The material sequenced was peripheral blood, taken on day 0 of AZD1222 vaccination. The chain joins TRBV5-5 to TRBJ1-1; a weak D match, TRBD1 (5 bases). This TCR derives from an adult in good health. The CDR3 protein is CASSLTGANTEAFF. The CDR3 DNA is TGTGCCAGCAGCTTGACAGGCGCAAACACTGAAGCTTTCTTT. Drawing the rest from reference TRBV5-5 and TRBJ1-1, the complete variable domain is DAGVTQSPTHLIKTRGQQVTLRCSPISGHKSVSWYQQVLGQGPQFIFQYYEKEERGRGNFPDRFSARQFPNYSSELNVNALLLGDSALYLCASSLTGANTEAFFGQGTRLTVV.